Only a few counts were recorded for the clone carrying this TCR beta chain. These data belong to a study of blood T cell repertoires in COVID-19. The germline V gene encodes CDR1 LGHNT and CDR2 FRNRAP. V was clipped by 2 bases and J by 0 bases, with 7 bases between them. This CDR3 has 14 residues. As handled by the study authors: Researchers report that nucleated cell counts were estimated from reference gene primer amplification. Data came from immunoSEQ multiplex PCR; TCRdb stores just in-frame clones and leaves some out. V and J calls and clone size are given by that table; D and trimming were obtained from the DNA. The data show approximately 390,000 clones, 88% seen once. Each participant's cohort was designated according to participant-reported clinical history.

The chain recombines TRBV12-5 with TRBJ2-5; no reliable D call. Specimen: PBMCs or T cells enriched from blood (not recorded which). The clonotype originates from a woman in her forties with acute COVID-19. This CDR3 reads CASGLSTNQETQYF. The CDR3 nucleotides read TGTGCTAGTGGTTTGAGCACCAACCAAGAGACCCAGTACTTC.